The next 26 T cell receptor beta chains were all read from a single sample in a study of shared clonotypes between healthy human individuals. The method was immunoSEQ multiplex PCR; TCRdb's version includes in-frame clones alone and lacks a portion of them. The sample has about 190,000 clones, roughly 70% seen once. The sample consisted of memory CD4+ T cells sorted from blood. The subset here: CD45RA-negative fraction. Source of these receptors: a young man in good health.

The chain has TRBV7-2 and TRBJ1-5; perhaps TRBD1 as D (6 bases). The CDR3 runs to 15 residues. V was shortened by 1 base and J by 6 bases, with 13 bases between the two germline ends. CDR1 is SGHTA and CDR2 is FQGNSA in the germline V gene. CDR3 sequence reads: CASSLGGARGQPQHF. CDR3 nucleotide sequence: TGTGCCAGCAGCTTAGGGGGGGCGCGGGGTCAGCCCCAGCATTTT.

The chain combines TRBV9 with TRBJ2-2; a possible D gene is TRBD2 (5 bases). Germline CDR1 reads SGDLS; CDR2 reads YYNGEE. Trimming left V 4 bases short and J 0 bases short, with 13 bases between. This CDR3 has 16 amino acids. The CDR3 sequence is CASSSRAVANTGELFF. CDR3 nucleotides: TGTGCCAGCAGCTCCCGAGCGGTCGCGAACACCGGGGAGCTGTTTTTT.

V usage is TRBV7-2 and J usage is TRBJ2-2; D perhaps matches TRBD2 (5 bases). Germline V lookup: CDR1 SGHTA, CDR2 FQGNSA. Trimming took off 2 bases at V and 1 base at J, with 14 bases between the two ends. The CDR3 totals 17 residues. CDR3 amino acids: CASSLTRLAKNTGELFF. The CDR3 DNA reads as TGTGCCAGCAGCTTAACGCGGCTAGCTAAGAACACCGGGGAGCTGTTTTTT.

This chain connects TRBV2 to TRBJ2-7; D is tentatively TRBD1 or TRBD2 (5 bases each). Germline V gene data show CDR1 as SNHLY and CDR2 as FYNNEI. Trimming pared 6 bases from V and 3 bases from J, leaving 15 bases between. This CDR3 region has 14 residues. The CDR3 DNA reads as TGTGCCAGCAGCTACGACCGAGGGGACTACGAGCAGTACTTC. Protein sequence: CASSYDRGDYEQYF.

This chain joins TRBV13 and TRBJ2-5, with D possibly matching TRBD2 (5 bases). The germline V and J ends were trimmed by 5 bases and 5 bases, with 18 bases remaining between them. The CDR3 is 15 residues long. Germline V CDR1 and CDR2: PRHDT, FYEKMQ (reference sequence). The CDR3 here is CASSTGLGGGETQYF. CDR3 DNA: TGTGCCAGCAGCACCGGACTGGGCGGTGGGGAGACCCAGTACTTC.

V and J are TRBV14 and TRBJ2-1; 13 bases agree with TRBD2. Trimming at V came to 4 bases and at J to 6 bases, leaving 6 bases not matched to a gene. The germline V gene has CDR1 SGHDN and CDR2 FVKESK. The CDR3 has 16 amino acids. The CDR3 sequence: CASSRRTSGSLNEQFF. The CDR3 DNA sequence: TGTGCCAGCAGCCGACGGACTAGCGGGAGTCTCAATGAGCAGTTCTTC.

The genes are TRBV11-3 and TRBJ1-1; D perhaps matches TRBD1 (5 bases). The CDR3 runs to 13 residues. Trimming removed 1 base from V and 7 bases from J, with 10 bases in between. CDR1 is SGHNT and CDR2 is YENEEA in the germline V gene. The CDR3 is CASSLGPGNEAFF. CDR3 DNA sequence: TGTGCCAGCAGCTTAGGTCCAGGGAATGAAGCTTTCTTT.

This clone was detected once. V usage is TRBV5-1 and J usage is TRBJ2-1; possibly TRBD1 or TRBD2 for D (5 bases each). Germline V gene sequence: CDR1 SGHRS, CDR2 YFSETQ. The length of the CDR3 is 14 residues. Trimming took 0 bases from V and 6 from J, leaving 10 bases between them. CDR3 sequence (DNA): TGCGCCAGCAGCTTGGGCCCAGGGAGCAATGAGCAGTTCTTC. Protein sequence: CASSLGPGSNEQFF.

The chain joins TRBV9 to TRBJ2-7; D is undetermined. The CDR3 extends over 15 amino acids. The ends were cut back, 1 base at V and 2 bases at J, with 13 bases in the middle. Germline V gene data show CDR1 as SGDLS and CDR2 as YYNGEE. The CDR3 region has the DNA TGTGCCAGCAGCGTATTATCGGACGGAGCCTACGAGCAGTACTTC. It translates to CASSVLSDGAYEQYF. The variable domain in full, completed from reference TRBV9 and TRBJ2-7, reads DSGVTQTPKHLITATGQRVTLRCSPRSGDLSVYWYQQSLDQGLQFLIQYYNGEERAKGNILERFSAQQFPDLHSELNLSSLELGDSALYFCASSVLSDGAYEQYFGPGTRLTVT.

This chain links TRBV9 with TRBJ2-7; D is unclear. The V and J ends lost 0 bases and 3 bases respectively, with 10 bases between them. Germline V CDR1 and CDR2: SGDLS, YYNGEE. This CDR3 is 14 amino acids long. CDR3 bases: TGTGCCAGCAGCGTAGGGCAGTCATTCTACGAGCAGTACTTC. Translation: CASSVGQSFYEQYF.

The V gene is TRBV2, the J gene TRBJ1-5; D not resolved. The CDR3 covers 13 residues. V was pared by 6 bases and J by 9 bases, with 15 bases between. CDR1 is SNHLY and CDR2 is FYNNEI in the germline V gene. This chain's CDR3 is CASRGGSAGPQHF. In nucleotides, the CDR3 is TGTGCCAGCAGGGGTGGGTCGGCAGGGCCCCAGCATTTT.

This chain connects TRBV5-4 to TRBJ2-5, with 11 bases identical to TRBD2. The CDR3 runs 16 residues. The germline V gene has CDR1 SGHNT and CDR2 YYREEE (reference sequence). V lost 7 bases and J lost 2; bases outside the gene matches: 10. CDR3 region: CASGSGLAASQETQYF. Written as DNA, the CDR3 is TGTGCCAGCGGATCGGGACTAGCGGCATCTCAAGAGACCCAGTACTTC.

The chain joins TRBV5-1 to TRBJ1-1; D is ambiguous. CDR3 length: 13 residues. The V gene lost 0 bases and the J gene lost 2 bases, with 5 bases spanning the gap. Germline CDR1 reads SGHRS; CDR2 reads YFSETQ. The CDR3, as DNA: TGCGCCAGCAGCTTGGAAAGCAACACTGAAGCTTTCTTT. This gives the protein CASSLESNTEAFF.

The rearrangement links TRBV6-1 to TRBJ2-2; the D gene is possibly TRBD1 (5 bases). In germline, CDR1 is MNHNS, CDR2 SASEGT. The CDR3 extends over 14 amino acids. Trimming removed 3 bases from V and 5 bases from J, with 10 bases in between. The CDR3 sequence is CASSETVVTGELFF. The DNA for the CDR3 is TGTGCCAGCAGTGAGACAGTGGTTACCGGGGAGCTGTTTTTT.

This CDR3 reads CASSHTRLAVYNEQFF. CDR3 DNA sequence: TGTGCCAGCAGCCACACTAGACTAGCTGTCTACAATGAGCAGTTCTTC. The genes are TRBV7-9 and TRBJ2-1, with 7 bases identical to TRBD2. CDR1 is SEHNR, CDR2 FQNEAQ, per germline (reference sequence). The CDR3 extends over 16 amino acids. After removal of 5 bases from V and 3 bases from J, the junction contained 10 bases not matched to a gene.

This clone was counted a single time. J is TRBJ1-2 and V is TRBV6-5; 7 nucleotides agree with TRBD1. The ends lost 4 bases at V and 5 bases at J; junction bases unmatched: 1. This CDR3 comprises 12 residues. Germline V gives CDR1 MNHEY, CDR2 SVGAGI. The CDR3 here is CASSSTGYGYTF. The CDR3 DNA sequence: TGTGCCAGCAGTTCGACAGGGTATGGCTACACCTTC.

The chain uses TRBV5-5 and TRBJ2-6; D remains ambiguous. CDR3 length equals 14 residues. Germline V lookup: CDR1 SGHKS, CDR2 YYEKEE (reference sequence). V lost 5 bases, J lost 0 bases, and 6 bases lay in between. CDR3 residues: CASRTGSGANVLTF. The CDR3 bases are TGTGCCAGCAGGACCGGCTCTGGGGCCAACGTCCTGACTTTC.

This chain connects TRBV15 to TRBJ2-3; 9 bases fit TRBD1. The CDR3 has 15 residues. The V gene's germline CDR1 is LNHNV and CDR2 YYDKDF (reference sequence). Trimming removed 8 bases from V and 0 bases from J; junction bases left unmatched: 6. The CDR3 protein is CATQIGQGSTDTQYF. Here the CDR3 DNA reads TGTGCCACCCAAATCGGACAGGGGAGCACAGATACGCAGTATTTT.

The V gene is TRBV11-3, the J gene TRBJ2-7; D might be TRBD1 (5 bases). This CDR3 is 13 amino acids long. CDR1 is SGHNT, CDR2 YENEEA, per germline. The V and J ends lost 2 bases and 4 bases respectively, with 9 bases between them. The CDR3 reads CASSLNQGYEQYF. The DNA of the CDR3 is TGTGCCAGCAGCTTAAACCAGGGTTACGAGCAGTACTTC. Complete variable domain (other parts from reference TRBV11-3 and TRBJ2-7): EAGVVQSPRYKIIEKKQPVAFWCNPISGHNTLYWYLQNLGQGPELLIRYENEEAVDDSQLPKDRFSAERLKGVDSTLKIQPAELGDSAVYLCASSLNQGYEQYFGPGTRLTVT.

For the CDR3, the DNA is TGTGCCAGCAGCTCAACGGCCTACGAGCAGTACTTC. It is translated as CASSSTAYEQYF. The V gene is TRBV11-1, the J gene TRBJ2-7; D is unresolved. V lost 4 bases and J 2 bases, leaving 6 bases between the germline ends. Germline V gene data show CDR1 as SGHAT and CDR2 as FQDESV (reference sequence). The CDR3 sequence is 12 residues long.

The J gene is TRBJ1-2, the V gene TRBV5-1; 9 bases align to TRBD1. CDR1 SGHRS and CDR2 YFSETQ come from the germline V gene. Trimming at V came to 4 bases and at J to 8 bases, leaving 6 bases not matched to a gene. CDR3 length: 13 residues. The CDR3 nucleotides are TGCGCCAGCAGCAACCGGGACAGGGACGGCTACACCTTC. Encoded protein: CASSNRDRDGYTF.

The V and J genes are TRBV28 and TRBJ2-6; TRBD2 might be the D (5 bases). CDR1 and CDR2 from the germline V gene are MDHEN and SYDVKM. V was trimmed by 6 bases and J by 0 bases, leaving 12 bases between them. This CDR3 has 16 residues. The CDR3 DNA follows: TGTGCCAGCAGCCGGACTGTCCTCTCTGGGGCCAACGTCCTGACTTTC. It encodes CASSRTVLSGANVLTF.

The chain recombines TRBV28 with TRBJ2-7; D perhaps matches TRBD1 (6 bases). V was pared by 2 bases and J by 0 bases, with 11 bases between. CDR3 length: 15 residues. In germline, CDR1 is MDHEN, CDR2 SYDVKM. CDR3 in DNA: TGTGCCAGCAGTTTAAGGGGGTCAACCTCCTACGAGCAGTACTTC. Translation: CASSLRGSTSYEQYF.

In this sample, this clone turned up a few times. The chain joins TRBV27 to TRBJ2-7; perhaps TRBD2 as D (5 bases). Germline CDR1 and CDR2: MNHEY and SMNVEV (reference sequence). Trimming stripped 5 bases from V and 3 bases from J, with 14 bases between. The CDR3 consists of 14 residues. The CDR3 here is CASSLAPRGYEQYF. CDR3 nucleotides: TGTGCCAGCAGTCTAGCCCCCCGGGGCTACGAGCAGTACTTC.

This sequence joins TRBV7-3 and TRBJ2-1; D remains unclear. CDR1 SGHTA and CDR2 FQGTGA come from the germline V gene. Trimming pared 4 bases from V and 10 bases from J, leaving 8 bases between. This CDR3 is built from 11 residues. The CDR3 coding sequence is TGTGCCAGCAGCTCCCTCGGGGAGCAGTTCTTC. It translates to CASSSLGEQFF.

This clone was picked up one time. The chain combines TRBV19 with TRBJ2-1; D ambiguous. This CDR3 spans 14 amino acids. CDR1 LNHDA and CDR2 SQIVND come from the germline V gene (reference sequence). V dropped 6 bases and J dropped 0 bases, with 9 bases sitting between them. CDR3 in amino acids: CASRDPSSYNEQFF. The DNA for the CDR3 is TGTGCCAGTAGGGACCCAAGCTCCTACAATGAGCAGTTCTTC.